The sequence of this T cell receptor beta chain was determined in a study of CD8 T cells in Susac syndrome. The sequenced target, TCR beta, came from blood CD8+ and CD4+ T cells. Healthy donors constituted the controls, which were matched for age and sex. Through negative isolation, CD4+ and CD8+ T cells were obtained, while TEMRA cells were enriched using FACS. In germline, CDR1 is SGHVS, CDR2 FQNEAQ. The V and J ends lost 5 bases and 4 bases, in that order; junction bases with no gene match: 18. The length of the CDR3 is 19 residues. After extraction with the RNeasy kit, roughly 0.45 to 1 ug of the RNA was reverse transcribed using random hexamers. The amplification used immunoSEQ multiplex PCR on TCR beta CDR3; it spanned 54 Vbeta and 13 Jbeta. From the immunoSEQ multiplex PCR reads, TCRdb called clonotypes with MiXCR, one entry per CDR3 protein. The data hold some 180,000 distinct CDR3 sequences, with over 85% observed a single time.

The gene calls are TRBV7-8 and TRBJ2-3; the match to TRBD1 covers 10 bases. The receptor was isolated from a human donor in good health. Sequenced sample: CD4+ T cells from PBMCs. The CDR3 reads CASSRQGAQPSFGADTQYF. The DNA of the CDR3 is TGTGCCAGCAGCAGACAGGGGGCTCAACCGAGTTTCGGGGCAGATACGCAGTATTTT. The whole variable domain, filled in from reference TRBV7-8 and TRBJ2-3, reads GAGVSQSPRYKVAKRGQDVALRCDPISGHVSLFWYQQALGQGPEFLTYFQNEAQLDKSGLPSDRFFAERPEGSVSTLKIQRTQQEDSAVYLCASSRQGAQPSFGADTQYFGPGTRLTVL.